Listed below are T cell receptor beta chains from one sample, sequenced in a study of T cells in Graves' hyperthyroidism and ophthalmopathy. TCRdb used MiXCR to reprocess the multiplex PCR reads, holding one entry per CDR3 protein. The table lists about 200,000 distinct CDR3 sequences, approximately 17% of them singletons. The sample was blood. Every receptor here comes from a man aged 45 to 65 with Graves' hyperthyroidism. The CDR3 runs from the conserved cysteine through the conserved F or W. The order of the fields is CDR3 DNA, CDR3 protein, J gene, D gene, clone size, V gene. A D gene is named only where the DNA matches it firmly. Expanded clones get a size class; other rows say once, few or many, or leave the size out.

TGTGCCAGCAGTTACTCAGGGGACTCCCTCACAGATACGCAGTATTTT	CASSYSGDSLTDTQYF	TRBJ2-3	.	many	TRBV6-2/TRBV6-3
TGCAGTGCTTGGGACAGGGGGGTGCTAGCGGGAGGTCGCACAGATACGCAGTATTTT	CSAWDRGVLAGGRTDTQYF	TRBJ2-3	.	few	TRBV20-1
TGTGCCAGCAGCTTACTGCAGGGGTATGGCTACACCTTC	CASSLLQGYGYTF	TRBJ1-2	.	many	TRBV7-8
TGCGCCAGCAGGGTTGCATACAGGAGATACAATGAGCAGTTCTTC	CASRVAYRRYNEQFF	TRBJ2-1	.	many	TRBV5-1
TGTGCCAGCAGCTTAGGACAGACTCCTAGGAATGAGCAGTTCTTC	CASSLGQTPRNEQFF	TRBJ2-1	.	.	TRBV11-2
TGTGCCAGCAGCCCTTTCCTGACTAGCGGGAGTGTTTACGAGCAGTACTTC	CASSPFLTSGSVYEQYF	TRBJ2-7	TRBD2	few	TRBV4-2
TGCAGTGCTAGAGATTTAACACTAGCCCTCCTCGGGGATACGCAGTATTTT	CSARDLTLALLGDTQYF	TRBJ2-3	.	few	TRBV20-1
TGTGCCACCAGTGATCCCGGGACTAGCGGGAGCTCCTACAATGAGCAGTTCTTC	CATSDPGTSGSSYNEQFF	TRBJ2-1	TRBD2	.	TRBV24-1
TGCGCCAGCAGCTCCCCTAGCGGGGGATCCACAGATACGCAGTATTTT	CASSSPSGGSTDTQYF	TRBJ2-3	TRBD2	.	TRBV5-1
TGTGCCAGCAGTGAAGCCCGGGCAGCGGAGACCCAGTACTTC	CASSEARAAETQYF	TRBJ2-5	.	.	TRBV2
TGCGCCAGCAGCCCGGGCCTGCGGGACAGCTCCTACGAGCAGTACTTC	CASSPGLRDSSYEQYF	TRBJ2-7	.	many	TRBV5-1
TGTGCCAGCAGCCAGACGACTAGCGGCTCCTACAATGAGCAGTTCTTC	CASSQTTSGSYNEQFF	TRBJ2-1	TRBD2	few	TRBV5-8
TGTGCCAGCAGCTTAAGTTGGGGAGGTAGCGGGAAGTCCTACGAGCAGTACTTC	CASSLSWGGSGKSYEQYF	TRBJ2-7	TRBD2	.	TRBV7-9
TGCAGTGCTAGGGATTTTCGCAATCAGCCCCAGCATTTT	CSARDFRNQPQHF	TRBJ1-5	.	few	TRBV20-1
TGTGCCAGCAGTCGACTAGCGGGAGGGTGGAGCACAGATACGCAGTATTTT	CASSRLAGGWSTDTQYF	TRBJ2-3	TRBD2	few	TRBV6-2/TRBV6-3
TGTGCCAGCAGCCCCACGATCTTACGGGGCTACACCTTC	CASSPTILRGYTF	TRBJ1-2	.	many	TRBV11-2
TGCGCCAGCAGGGATCGGACACCTGCCTACGAGCAGTACTTC	CASRDRTPAYEQYF	TRBJ2-7	.	few	TRBV10-2
TGTGCCAGCAGCTTAGATCCTGGGGGTGGAAAGACCCAGTACTTC	CASSLDPGGGKTQYF	TRBJ2-5	.	.	TRBV7-2